Shown below are 27 T cell receptor beta chains from a single sample sequenced in a study of PD-1 blockade in classical Hodgkin lymphoma. Indicated time point: cycle 4 day 1 (C4D1), after more than five weeks of nivolumab. Each patient relapsed following autologous stem cell transplantation, and prior brentuximab vedotin exposure differed. TCRdb's copy holds only in-frame clones and misses some; the assay was immunoSEQ multiplex PCR. The sample shows about 21,000 clones, around 85% of them seen only once. Specimen: peripheral blood mononuclear cells (PBMCs), collected before the fourth cycle of nivolumab. The receptor source for this set is a human donor with classical Hodgkin lymphoma.

The rearrangement uses TRBV5-6 and TRBJ2-5; 12 bases fit TRBD2. Trimming took 5 bases from V and 2 from J; bases not matched to a gene: 1. CDR3 length equals 14 residues. Per the germline V gene, CDR1 is SGHDT and CDR2 is YYEEEE. The CDR3 DNA follows: TGTGCCAGCAGGCTAGCGGGGGGGCAAGAGACCCAGTACTTC. Translated, it gives CASRLAGGQETQYF.

The chain combines TRBV25-1 with TRBJ2-7; D could derive from TRBD1 or TRBD2 (5 bases each). The CDR3 extends over 14 amino acids. V was cut by 0 bases and J by 0 bases, with 6 bases left in between. In germline, CDR1 is MGHDK, CDR2 SYGVNS. CDR3 coding DNA: TGTGCCAGCAGTGAATACGGGACCTCCTACGAGCAGTACTTC. This encodes CASSEYGTSYEQYF.

This clone was recorded only once. The chain uses TRBV13 and TRBJ2-3; the D is unclear. Germline loops: CDR1 PRHDT, CDR2 FYEKMQ (reference sequence). The CDR3 runs 13 residues. V lost 2 bases, J lost 4 bases, and 7 bases lay in between. CDR3 loop: CASSLQVADTQYF. Here the CDR3 DNA reads TGTGCCAGCAGCTTACAGGTCGCAGATACGCAGTATTTT.

The genes are TRBV16 and TRBJ2-1, with a possible D match to TRBD1 (6 bases). The V gene lost 0 bases and the J gene lost 7 bases, with 10 bases spanning the gap. The V gene's germline CDR1 is KGHSY and CDR2 FQNENV. The CDR3 is 14 amino acids. CDR3 residues: CASSQSVQGNEQFF. For the CDR3, the DNA is TGTGCCAGCAGCCAATCCGTACAGGGTAATGAGCAGTTCTTC.

V usage is TRBV6-5 and J usage is TRBJ2-1; unclear D gene. CDR3 length: 15 residues. Trimming removed 0 bases from V and 2 bases from J, with 8 bases in between. In germline, CDR1 is MNHEY, CDR2 SVGAGI. Here the CDR3 DNA reads TGTGCCAGCAGTTACTCAGATTCACCCTACAATGAGCAGTTCTTC. Translation: CASSYSDSPYNEQFF.

The chain carries TRBV4-1 and TRBJ1-6, with TRBD1 matching 7 bases. J gave up 0 bases and V 6 bases, and 8 bases lay outside the gene matches. Germline loops: CDR1 MGHRA, CDR2 YSYEKL. This CDR3 spans 17 amino acids. CDR3 amino acids: CASSWDSGGSYNSPLHF. CDR3 in DNA: TGCGCCAGCAGTTGGGACAGCGGAGGCTCCTATAATTCACCCCTCCACTTT.

The chain uses TRBV6-5 and TRBJ2-5; TRBD1 matches 9 bases. CDR3 length: 15 residues. Germline CDR1 reads MNHEY; CDR2 reads SVGAGI. With 5 bases clipped from V and 2 bases from J, the junction kept 6 bases outside the gene matches. The CDR3: CASSTLQGAQETQYF. The CDR3, as DNA: TGTGCCAGCAGTACCCTACAGGGGGCACAAGAGACCCAGTACTTC.

The chain recombines TRBV4-1 with TRBJ2-4; no clear D. Looked up from germline, CDR1 is MGHRA and CDR2 is YSYEKL. Trimming cost V 0 bases and J 7 bases, with 13 bases left between them. This CDR3 contains 15 residues. CDR3 sequence: CASSQDELVGNIQYF. The CDR3 region has the DNA TGCGCCAGCAGCCAAGATGAGCTAGTTGGTAACATTCAGTACTTC.

The chain joins TRBV11-3 to TRBJ2-2, with TRBD2 matching over 13 bases. Trimming at V came to 5 bases and at J to 11 bases, leaving 11 bases not matched to a gene. The CDR3 contains 16 residues. The germline gives CDR1 SGHNT, CDR2 YENEEA. The DNA of the CDR3 is TGTGCCAGCAGCGGGAGTTGGACTAGCGGGAGTGGTGAGCTGTTTTTT. Its translation: CASSGSWTSGSGELFF.

The rearrangement uses TRBV9 and TRBJ2-1; 9 nucleotides align to TRBD2. The CDR3 is 15 amino acids. Germline CDR1 reads SGDLS; CDR2 reads YYNGEE. Germline trimming cut 0 bases from V and 9 bases from J; bases unmatched to any gene: 7. The CDR3 DNA reads as TGTGCCAGCAGCGTAGAAGCGGGGGGCCGGGGTGAGCAGTTCTTC. Protein sequence: CASSVEAGGRGEQFF.

The genes are TRBV7-2 and TRBJ1-2; 8 bases line up with TRBD1. The trim removed 5 bases at V and 6 bases at J, leaving 11 bases unmatched. The CDR3 runs to 15 residues. The germline V gene encodes CDR1 SGHTA and CDR2 FQGNSA. In DNA form, the CDR3 reads TGTGCCAGCAGCCCTCAGGGGGCAAGCGGGAATGGCTACACCTTC. It yields the protein CASSPQGASGNGYTF.

V is TRBV6-5 and J is TRBJ1-4; possible D gene TRBD1, 6 bases. Germline CDR1 MNHEY, CDR2 SVGAGI. The CDR3 is 13 amino acids. The V end lost 8 bases, the J end lost 11 bases, and 18 bases lay between the germline ends. CDR3 sequence (DNA): TGTGCCAGCGGAGGGTACAGGGTTGGGAAACTGTTTTTT. It yields the protein CASGGYRVGKLFF.

This clone counts as medium-sized. The rearrangement joins TRBV7-6 to TRBJ1-2, with TRBD1 identical over 7 bases. This CDR3 spans 11 amino acids. Germline assignment: CDR1 SGHVS and CDR2 FNYEAQ. The DNA for the CDR3 is TGTGCGACAGGGAGCGGTTATGGCTACACCTTC. Its protein is CATGSGYGYTF.

The chain has TRBV10-3 and TRBJ1-2, with 8 bases that match TRBD1. The J segment lost 8 bases and the V segment lost 2 bases, leaving 7 bases of the junction unmatched. In germline, CDR1 is ENHRY, CDR2 SYGVKD. The CDR3 is made up of 14 amino acids. The chain's CDR3 is CAISERGQGLGYTF. CDR3 sequence (DNA): TGTGCCATCAGTGAGCGCGGACAGGGATTGGGCTACACCTTC.

This clone showed up just a few times. J is TRBJ2-6 and V is TRBV10-3; 10 positions agree with TRBD2. The CDR3 sequence is 18 residues long. Germline CDR1 is ENHRY and CDR2 is SYGVKD. With 5 bases clipped from V and 2 bases from J, the junction kept 9 bases outside the gene matches. This CDR3 reads CAISPSASGGTGANVLTF. The CDR3, as DNA: TGTGCCATCAGTCCTAGCGCTAGCGGGGGAACTGGGGCCAACGTCCTGACTTTC.

The chain links TRBV5-1 to TRBJ2-2; D remains ambiguous. This CDR3 is 12 amino acids long. CDR1 and CDR2 from the germline V gene are SGHRS and YFSETQ. Trimming stripped 0 bases from V and 8 bases from J, with 5 bases between. This CDR3 reads CASSLARGELFF. The CDR3 DNA reads as TGCGCCAGCAGCTTGGCCCGAGGGGAGCTGTTTTTT.

The J gene is TRBJ1-1, the V gene TRBV29-1; the D is unclear. The V gene's germline CDR1 is SQVTM and CDR2 ANQGSEA. Deletions cut 7 bases from V and 4 bases from J, with 13 bases between. The CDR3 is 12 residues long. CDR3 nucleotide sequence: TGCAGCGCCCCGGGTCCTCGCACTGAAGCTTTCTTT. It is translated as CSAPGPRTEAFF. The full variable domain, completed using reference TRBV29-1 and TRBJ1-1, is SAVISQKPSRDICQRGTSLTIQCQVDSQVTMMFWYRQQPGQSLTLIATANQGSEATYESGFVIDKFPISRPNLTFSTLTVSNMSPEDSSIYLCSAPGPRTEAFFGQGTRLTVV.

The rearrangement uses TRBV4-1 and TRBJ2-1, with D tentatively TRBD1 (5 bases). This CDR3 is built from 15 residues. V dropped 1 base and J dropped 2 bases, with 9 bases sitting between them. CDR1 MGHRA and CDR2 YSYEKL come from the germline V gene. The CDR3 region is CASSQGDRAYNEQFF. CDR3 DNA sequence: TGCGCCAGCAGCCAAGGAGACAGAGCCTACAATGAGCAGTTCTTC.

The chain couples TRBV28 to TRBJ2-1; D is undetermined. The germline V gene encodes CDR1 MDHEN and CDR2 SYDVKM. The CDR3 runs 14 residues. V was shortened by 6 bases and J by 3 bases, with 12 bases between the two germline ends. CDR3 region: CASRGGTDYNEQFF. The CDR3 DNA is TGTGCCAGCAGGGGCGGCACCGACTACAATGAGCAGTTCTTC.

This clone has a handful of counts. The V call is TRBV4-1, the J call TRBJ2-7; maybe TRBD2 (7 bases). Per the germline V gene, CDR1 is MGHRA and CDR2 is YSYEKL. V was cut by 3 bases and J by 1 base, with 19 bases left in between. CDR3 length: 17 residues. CDR3: CASSQGLQGLGSYEQYF. CDR3 coding DNA: TGCGCCAGCAGCCAGGGACTACAGGGCCTAGGTTCCTACGAGCAGTACTTC.

The genes are TRBV10-3 and TRBJ2-1, with D unclear. The V end lost 7 bases, the J end lost 8 bases, and 15 bases lay between the germline ends. CDR1 is ENHRY, CDR2 SYGVKD, per germline. The CDR3 loop spans 13 amino acids. The CDR3 sequence is CAITGPDVDEQFF. CDR3 nucleotide sequence: TGTGCCATCACCGGTCCGGACGTTGATGAGCAGTTCTTC.

DNA of the CDR3: TGTGCCAGCAGCTCGACAGGGAACGACCTCTACAATGAGCAGTTCTTC. Amino acids: CASSSTGNDLYNEQFF. The rearrangement joins TRBV7-6 to TRBJ2-1, with 7 bases lining up with TRBD1. CDR3 length: 16 amino acids. Germline values: CDR1 SGHVS, CDR2 FNYEAQ. V gave up 4 bases and J gave up 3 bases; unmatched junction bases: 9.

The genes are TRBV28 and TRBJ2-3; D possibly corresponds to TRBD1 (5 bases). CDR3 length equals 14 residues. V was cut by 4 bases and J by 3 bases, with 11 bases left in between. The germline gives CDR1 MDHEN, CDR2 SYDVKM. The CDR3 bases are TGTGCCAGCAGTTACCGCGACAGAACAGATACGCAGTATTTT. Translating gives CASSYRDRTDTQYF.

V and J are TRBV13 and TRBJ2-3; 9 bases are a match to TRBD1. CDR1 and CDR2 from the germline V gene are PRHDT and FYEKMQ (reference sequence). Trimming cost V 1 base and J 1 base; bases outside gene matches: 12. CDR3 length equals 19 residues. The CDR3 reads CASSLVGTGPLFGTDTQYF. The CDR3 bases are TGTGCCAGCAGCTTAGTTGGGACAGGGCCGTTGTTTGGCACAGATACGCAGTATTTT.

The rearrangement joins TRBV10-3 to TRBJ1-3; D remains unclear. This CDR3 is built from 13 residues. The V end lost 2 bases, the J end lost 2 bases, and 4 bases lay between the germline ends. The germline V gene has CDR1 ENHRY and CDR2 SYGVKD. CDR3: CAISEGPGNTIYF. In DNA form, the CDR3 reads TGTGCCATCAGTGAGGGGCCTGGAAACACCATATATTTT.

V usage is TRBV7-6 and J usage is TRBJ2-5; D possibly uses TRBD1 or TRBD2 (6 bases each). CDR3 length equals 18 residues. Germline V gives CDR1 SGHVS, CDR2 FNYEAQ. Between the trimmed V and J ends, which lost 1 base and 0 bases, there was a span of 18 bases. The CDR3 bases are TGTGCCAGCAGCTTAGTGAGGAGGGGGAAGAGTAACCAAGAGACCCAGTACTTC. Amino acid sequence: CASSLVRRGKSNQETQYF.

The chain joins TRBV19 to TRBJ1-2; D call uncertain. The CDR3 loop spans 15 amino acids. Germline V gene sequence: CDR1 LNHDA, CDR2 SQIVND (reference sequence). V lost 3 bases, J lost 4 bases, and 15 bases lay in between. The CDR3 nucleotides read TGTGCCAGTAGTATCCAGAGTGATGGTCGCTATGGCTACACCTTC. It yields the protein CASSIQSDGRYGYTF.